This T cell receptor (beta chain) was observed in a study of T cells in Graves' hyperthyroidism and ophthalmopathy (dated by TCRdb to the late 2010s). Looking at the study overall: Peripheral blood was collected at initial diagnosis, before any treatment. TCR V-J signatures able to tell the groups apart were searched for in a discovery cohort of 90 to 100 patients, of whom roughly 42 had Graves' ophthalmopathy and about 60 had stable Graves' hyperthyroidism. An independent validation cohort of 18 to 20 hyperthyroidism patients and 17 patients who later progressed to ophthalmopathy tested prospective prediction of ophthalmopathy. The 95 to 100 discovery patients were randomly divided into training and test sets at a 7:3 ratio. In addition, the study compared T-cell repertoires in thyroid tissue and in blood from roughly six Graves' hyperthyroidism patients. After blood sampling, hyperthyroidism patients were treated with methimazole at a starting dose of 30 mg daily, and ophthalmopathy patients were treated with high-dose intravenous methylprednisolone. The paper reports TCR Vbeta CDR3 sequencing of some 140 peripheral blood samples: around 41 ophthalmopathy, roughly 80 hyperthyroidism and around 17 progressor patients. The paper as a whole reports these results and caveats: Sample size was not statistically predetermined, and investigators were not blinded to group allocation. Most expanded thyroid clonotypes (frequency above 0.001) were also detected in blood, suggesting blood repertoires may reflect thyroid immune responses. In validation, progression to ophthalmopathy was predicted by the model with 70% to 71% sensitivity and approximately 78% specificity, a median of 6.5 months before onset. A 13 V-J signature model separated ophthalmopathy from stable hyperthyroidism, with over 85% sensitivity and about 81% specificity in cross-validation and 80%/75% in testing.

Stable Graves' hyperthyroidism was defined as the absence of progression to ophthalmopathy over 18 months of follow-up. Hyperthyroidism patients were newly diagnosed, with disease duration under 2 months, and aged 18 to 65 years. Any patient with an uncontrolled infection, another autoimmune disease, pregnancy or lactation was excluded. Clinical symptoms, serum thyroxine and TRAb, thyroid ultrasound, and orbital computed tomography formed the basis for the diagnoses. PBMCs were isolated from around 10 ml of fresh peripheral blood by Ficoll-Paque density gradient centrifugation. Trizol reagent was used to extract total RNA, and RNA quality was then checked on an Agilent 2100 Bioanalyzer. CDR1 is given as LNHNV and CDR2 as YYDKDF, both from the germline V gene (reference sequence). The CDR3 has 12 amino acids, counting the end cysteine and phenylalanine. Only CDR3 DNA is held: 36 bases, read in frame from base 1. A distance of 5 bases separates the germline ends of V and J, which lose 0 bases and 9 bases respectively.

TCR beta CDR3 regions were amplified from RNA transcripts. The TCR CDR3 was subjected to a first round of RT-PCR using the HTBI primer set and the Qiagen OneStep RT-PCR kit. The libraries were constructed in a second round of multiplex PCR and then size-selected and purified. The libraries were sequenced on an Illumina HiSeq2000 using paired-end 100 bp reads. The source study handled its data this way. SOAPnuke was used to process the raw data, removing reads that contained adapters or uncalled bases, had a mean Phred below 15, or lacked an exact match to the constant primer or identifier. COPE v1.2.5 was used to merge the high-quality paired reads, and each unique nucleotide sequence was defined as a clonotype. Clonotypes were aligned to IMGT TRBV, TRBD and TRBJ reference segments using MiTCR v1.1. Analysis was restricted to V-J combinations with a frequency above 0.0001, which covered about 99% of repertoires. The TCS score was defined as the ratio of F50 (clonal expansion) to E x V (chaos), calculated using BLOSUM62-based TCRdist between CDR3 peptides within each V-J. Welch's t-statistics and random forest reduced fewer than 600 V-J features to 10 to 15, which were used in a naive Bayes classifier (R e1071). Thyroid-blood repertoire similarity was quantified with the Morisita-Horn index. TCRdb itself trimmed the public reads at Q25 with fastp, ran MiXCR and retained productive beta chains. CDR3 protein sequences are deduplicated, and each keeps its most common genes and DNA. These V and J calls originate from TCRdb's pipeline instead of the authors' own analysis. For this sample the table gives about 760,000 distinct CDR3 sequences, of which 35% were detected only once. Less than 40% of the sample comes from the top ten.

In regard to this clonotype: Its recognized antigen is unknown. Base qualities are not at hand, and no much larger clone is one base apart.

The chain is encoded by TRBV15 joined to TRBJ2-2, with an unclear D gene assignment. This TCR was recovered from a woman aged 40 to 50 with Graves' hyperthyroidism. Material: blood. The base sequence is TGTGCCACCAGCAGAGATACCAGGGAGCTGTTTTTT. It encodes CATSRDTRELFF.